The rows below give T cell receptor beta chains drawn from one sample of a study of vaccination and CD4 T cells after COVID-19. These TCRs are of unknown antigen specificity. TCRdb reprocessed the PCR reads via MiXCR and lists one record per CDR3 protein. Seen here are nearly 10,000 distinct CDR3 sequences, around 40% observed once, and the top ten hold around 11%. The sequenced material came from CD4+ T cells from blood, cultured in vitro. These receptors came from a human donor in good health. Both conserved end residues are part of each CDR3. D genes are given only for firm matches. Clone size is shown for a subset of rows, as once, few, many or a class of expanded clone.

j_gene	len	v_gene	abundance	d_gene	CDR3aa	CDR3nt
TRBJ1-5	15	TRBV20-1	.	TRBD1	CSARALSGGDQPQHF	TGCAGTGCTAGAGCACTTTCAGGGGGGGACCAGCCCCAGCATTTT
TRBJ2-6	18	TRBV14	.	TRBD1	CASSVRDRGPTGANVLTF	TGTGCCAGCAGCGTCCGGGACAGGGGGCCTACTGGGGCCAACGTCCTGACTTTC
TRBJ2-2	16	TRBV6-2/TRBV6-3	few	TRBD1	CASSYPGTGVSGELFF	TGTGCCAGCAGTTACCCCGGGACAGGGGTATCCGGGGAGCTGTTTTTT
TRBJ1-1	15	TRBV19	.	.	CASSPDRIATTEAFF	TGTGCCAGTAGTCCCGACAGGATCGCTACCACTGAAGCTTTCTTT
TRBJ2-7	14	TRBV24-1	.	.	CATSAQRPLGEQYF	TGTGCCACCAGTGCCCAGCGCCCTTTGGGCGAGCAGTACTTC
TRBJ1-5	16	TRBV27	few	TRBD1	CASSSRQGHSNQPQHF	TGTGCCAGCAGTTCCCGACAGGGGCATAGCAATCAGCCCCAGCATTTT
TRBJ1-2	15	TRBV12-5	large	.	CASAPPGGTYSGYTF	TGTGCTAGTGCCCCTCCCGGGGGGACCTACTCTGGCTACACCTTC
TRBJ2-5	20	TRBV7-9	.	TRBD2	CASSLSSGLAGGGPYETQYF	TGTGCCAGCAGCTTAAGCTCGGGACTAGCGGGAGGGGGTCCTTACGAGACCCAGTACTTC
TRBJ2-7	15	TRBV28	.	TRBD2	CASREGLAGSREQYF	TGTGCCAGCAGGGAGGGACTAGCGGGAAGCCGGGAGCAGTACTTC
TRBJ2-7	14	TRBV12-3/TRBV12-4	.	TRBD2	CASSRGGSVYEQYF	TGTGCCAGCAGTCGCGGCGGGAGTGTTTACGAGCAGTACTTC
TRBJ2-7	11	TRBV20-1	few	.	CSARGGYEQYF	TGCAGTGCTAGGGGGGGCTACGAGCAGTACTTC
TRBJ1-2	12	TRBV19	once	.	CASSNGEAGYTF	TGTGCCAGTAGTAACGGGGAGGCGGGCTACACCTTC
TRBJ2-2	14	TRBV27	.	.	CASSPGTAGGELFF	TGTGCCAGCAGTCCCGGGACTGCGGGCGGGGAGCTGTTTTTT
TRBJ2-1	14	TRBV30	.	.	CAWSVSVVGAPQFF	TGTGCCTGGAGTGTAAGCGTGGTGGGCGCCCCGCAGTTCTTC
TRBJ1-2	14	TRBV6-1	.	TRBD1	CATEPGQGAKGYTF	TGTGCCACCGAACCGGGGCAGGGGGCGAAAGGCTACACCTTC
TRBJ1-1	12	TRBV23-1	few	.	CASVIGCTEAFF	TGCGCCAGCGTTATAGGTTGCACTGAAGCTTTCTTT
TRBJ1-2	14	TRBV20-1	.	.	CSARDSDTYYGYTF	TGCAGTGCTAGAGATAGCGACACCTACTATGGCTACACCTTC
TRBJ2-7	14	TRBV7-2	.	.	CASSRGIKTYEQYF	TGTGCCAGCAGCCGAGGGATCAAGACCTACGAGCAGTACTTC
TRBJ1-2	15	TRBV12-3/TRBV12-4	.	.	CASSLGEAVTSGYTF	TGTGCCAGCAGTTTAGGGGAAGCAGTTACTAGCGGCTACACCTTC
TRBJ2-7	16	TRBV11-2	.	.	CASSSLSRQGQYEQYF	TGTGCCAGCAGCTCCCTGAGTAGGCAGGGTCAATACGAGCAGTACTTC
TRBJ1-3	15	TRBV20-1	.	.	CSARVPTSSGNTIYF	TGCAGTGCTAGAGTCCCTACGAGCTCTGGAAACACCATATATTTT
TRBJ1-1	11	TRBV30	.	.	CAWSRNSEAFF	TGTGCCTGGAGTAGAAACAGTGAAGCTTTCTTT
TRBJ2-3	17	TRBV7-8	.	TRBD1	CASSLVRSGGETDTQYF	TGTGCCAGCAGCTTAGTTCGTTCAGGGGGCGAGACAGATACGCAGTATTTT
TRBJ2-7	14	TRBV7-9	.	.	CASSGNLRSYEQYF	TGTGCCAGCAGCGGGAACTTACGTTCCTACGAGCAGTACTTC
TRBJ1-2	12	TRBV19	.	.	CASSRGSYGYTF	TGTGCCAGTAGTCGGGGGTCTTATGGCTACACCTTC
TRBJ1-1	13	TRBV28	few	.	CASNDGRSAEAFF	TGTGCCAGCAATGATGGACGTAGCGCTGAAGCTTTCTTT
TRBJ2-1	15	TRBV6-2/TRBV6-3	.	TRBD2	CASSELAEYYNEQFF	TGTGCCAGCAGTGAACTAGCGGAATACTACAATGAGCAGTTCTTC
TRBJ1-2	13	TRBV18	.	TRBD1	CASSRTGTEGYTF	TGTGCCAGCTCAAGGACAGGGACGGAGGGCTACACCTTC
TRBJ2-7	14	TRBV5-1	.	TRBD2	CATSSGTSEYEQYF	TGCGCCACCTCCTCCGGGACTAGCGAGTACGAGCAGTACTTC
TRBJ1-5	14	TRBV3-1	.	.	CASSQVLRSRPQHF	TGTGCCAGCAGCCAAGTACTCCGGTCCCGGCCCCAGCATTTT
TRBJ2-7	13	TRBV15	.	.	CATSVDSSYEQYF	TGTGCCACCAGCGTGGACAGTTCCTACGAGCAGTACTTC
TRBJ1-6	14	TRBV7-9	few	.	CASSPGAGNSPLHF	TGTGCCAGCAGCCCTGGGGCAGGTAATTCACCCCTCCACTTT
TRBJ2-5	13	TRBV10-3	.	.	CAISEPVQETQYF	TGTGCCATCAGTGAGCCAGTACAAGAGACCCAGTACTTC
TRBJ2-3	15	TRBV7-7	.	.	CASSLGLNPSDTQYF	TGTGCCAGCAGCTTAGGTCTCAACCCCTCGGATACGCAGTATTTT
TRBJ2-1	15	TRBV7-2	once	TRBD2	CASSSRSGGYNEQFF	TGTGCCAGCAGCTCCCGTAGCGGGGGATACAATGAGCAGTTCTTC
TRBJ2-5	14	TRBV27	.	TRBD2	CASSLTSGTETQYF	TGTGCCAGCAGTTTAACTAGCGGGACGGAGACCCAGTACTTC